This note documents a single T cell receptor beta chain sequence. The antigen is not known. Trimming shortened V by 0 bases and J by 8 bases, and 14 bases separated the two germline ends. Germline lookup yields CDR1 SGHAT and CDR2 FQNNGV. The CDR3 sequence is 15 residues long. This entry comes from a study of graft-versus-host responses after intestinal transplantation. Study overall: The whole recipient group had anti-thymocyte globulin induction followed by tacrolimus and steroids for around 3 years.

Sequencing used immunoSEQ multiplex PCR; TCRdb keeps in-frame clones, though not all of them. The sample carries about 73,000 clones, around 87% recorded once. The gene calls are TRBV11-2 and TRBJ2-1; maybe TRBD2 (6 bases). Sequences were derived from unstimulated CD8+ T cells sorted from spleen or lymph node cells, sampled before transplant. This clonotype originated in a human donor who was the organ donor for an intestinal transplant. CDR3 nucleotide sequence: TGTGCCAGCAGCTTAGAAGGGTTAGGAGGGGATGAGCAGTTCTTC. Encoded protein: CASSLEGLGGDEQFF.